This passage covers 24 T cell receptor beta chains from one sample sequenced in a study of blood T cell repertoires in COVID-19. The method was immunoSEQ multiplex PCR; TCRdb's version includes in-frame clones alone and lacks a portion of them. The sample has under 550,000 clones; approximately 90% are singletons. Sequencing was performed on peripheral blood. Receptors originate from a man between 18 and 35 years old with COVID-19, enrolled during active disease.

This chain connects TRBV11-3 to TRBJ2-7; possibly TRBD1 for D (6 bases). This CDR3 is built from 15 residues. The V end lost 1 base, the J end lost 6 bases, and 16 bases lay between the germline ends. CDR1 and CDR2 (germline): SGHNT, YENEEA. The CDR3 DNA reads as TGTGCCAGCAGCTTAGGGGTGACAGGTCGGCTCGAGCAGTACTTC. It yields the protein CASSLGVTGRLEQYF.

Details on this clone: The sample contains more than one DNA sequence encoding this CDR3. The chain is built from TRBV6-5 and TRBJ2-7; D might be TRBD1 (6 bases). Germline V gives CDR1 MNHEY, CDR2 SVGAGI. V shed 6 bases and J shed 0 bases, with 6 bases lying between them. The CDR3 sequence is 12 residues long. The CDR3 nucleotides read TGTGCCAGCAGGGACAGCTCCTACGAGCAGTACTTC. It specifies CASRDSSYEQYF.

In nucleotides, the CDR3 is TGTGCCACCAGCACAAGACTAGCGGGAGGGATCGCCAATGAGCAGTTCTTC. Residues: CATSTRLAGGIANEQFF. The rearrangement uses TRBV15 and TRBJ2-1; 14 bases line up with TRBD2. Germline CDR1 and CDR2: LNHNV and YYDKDF (reference sequence). V shed 4 bases and J 6 bases; nucleotides not matched to a gene: 8. CDR3 length equals 17 residues.

CDR3 residues: CASSQAIGTRDAYGYTF. CDR3 coding DNA: TGTGCCAGCAGCCAGGCTATAGGGACAAGGGACGCGTATGGCTACACCTTC. This chain links TRBV4-2 with TRBJ1-2, with a tentative D call TRBD1 (6 bases). There are 17 residues in the CDR3. Germline V CDR1 and CDR2: LGHNA, YNFKEQ. V was trimmed by 3 bases and J by 5 bases, leaving 22 bases between them.

In nucleotides, the CDR3 is TGCGCCAGCAGCTTGGCCACAGGGGACACTGAAGCTTTCTTT. It specifies CASSLATGDTEAFF. This chain links TRBV5-1 with TRBJ1-1; 7 positions agree with TRBD1. V lost 0 bases and J lost 3; bases outside the gene matches: 2. Germline V lookup: CDR1 SGHRS, CDR2 YFSETQ. This CDR3 is 14 amino acids long. Variable domain in full (rest from reference TRBV5-1 and TRBJ1-1): KAGVTQTPRYLIKTRGQQVTLSCSPISGHRSVSWYQQTPGQGLQFLFEYFSETQRNKGNFPGRFSGRQFSNSRSEMNVSTLELGDSALYLCASSLATGDTEAFFGQGTRLTVV.

On this clone: This sample also contains other DNA sequences that code for the same CDR3. The J gene is TRBJ2-7, the V gene TRBV3-1 (or the pseudogene TRBV3-2); D gene unclear. V lost 2 bases to trimming and J lost 4 bases, with 3 bases between them. CDR1 LGHDT and CDR2 YNNKEL come from the germline V gene (reference sequence). CDR3 size: 11 residues. CDR3: CASSQLYEQYF. The CDR3 nucleotides are TGTGCCAGCAGCCAATTATACGAGCAGTACTTC.

This clone showed up just a few times. The V gene is TRBV30, the J gene TRBJ1-2; D not resolved. Germline lookup yields CDR1 GTSNPN and CDR2 SVGIG (reference sequence). The CDR3 is made up of 16 amino acids. Trimming removed 0 bases at V and 0 bases at J, with 14 bases between. The CDR3 DNA reads as TGTGCCTGGAGTGTTGGTAGACAATCACCTAACTATGGCTACACCTTC. Protein sequence: CAWSVGRQSPNYGYTF.

The rearrangement links TRBV7-9 to TRBJ1-2; D gene ambiguous. Trimming removed 1 base from V and 4 bases from J, with 7 bases in between. This CDR3 spans 13 amino acids. Germline V lookup: CDR1 SEHNR, CDR2 FQNEAQ (reference sequence). Here the CDR3 DNA reads TGTGCCAGCAGCTTAGATCAGGTCTATGGCTACACCTTC. Translation: CASSLDQVYGYTF.

This clone was seen just once. The gene calls are TRBV6-6 and TRBJ2-7; D is possibly TRBD2 (5 bases). Trimming pared 6 bases from V and 2 bases from J, leaving 17 bases between. CDR3 length equals 15 residues. CDR1 MNHNY and CDR2 SVGAGI come from the germline V gene (reference sequence). CDR3 bases: TGTGCCAGCAGCTACGAGGCTAGCTCCACCTACGAGCAGTACTTC. Translation: CASSYEASSTYEQYF.

The chain has TRBV10-2 and TRBJ2-7; 11 bases are a match to TRBD2. V was pared by 4 bases and J by 1 base, with 0 bases of the junction left unmatched. The CDR3 has 14 amino acids. CDR1 is WSHSY and CDR2 is SAAADI in the germline V gene. DNA of the CDR3: TGCGCCAGCAGTGCTAGCGGGAGGTCCTACGAGCAGTACTTC. It specifies CASSASGRSYEQYF.

The chain carries TRBV7-2 and TRBJ2-5; TRBD2 is a possible D gene (7 bases). This CDR3 is 14 amino acids long. CDR1 and CDR2 (germline): SGHTA, FQGNSA. V lost 0 bases and J 5 bases, leaving 10 bases between the germline ends. The chain's CDR3 is CASSLAGGQETQYF. Here the CDR3 DNA reads TGTGCCAGCAGCTTAGCGGGGGGGCAGGAGACCCAGTACTTC.

This chain connects TRBV7-3 to TRBJ2-1; 11 positions match TRBD2. J gave up 2 bases and V 2 bases, and 2 bases lay outside the gene matches. The germline V gene has CDR1 SGHTA and CDR2 FQGTGA. The CDR3 has 16 residues. CDR3 sequence (DNA): TGTGCCAGCAGCTTACTAGCGGGAGGTACCTACAATGAGCAGTTCTTC. Its protein product is CASSLLAGGTYNEQFF.

The chain employs TRBV21-1 and TRBJ2-1; the table's D call, TRBD2, was not checked against the DNA. TRBV21-1 is a pseudogene. CDR3 length equals 17 residues. CDR3 amino acids: CASSLGLSGRSDNEQFF. The CDR3 DNA follows: TGTGCCAGCAGCCTGGGACTAAGCGGGAGGTCTGACAATGAGCAGTTCTTC.

This clone was detected only a few times. This chain uses TRBV6-5 with TRBJ2-2; TRBD1 might be the D (6 bases). The length of the CDR3 is 16 residues. Germline values: CDR1 MNHEY, CDR2 SVGAGI. V lost 2 bases and J 0 bases, leaving 10 bases between the germline ends. CDR3 sequence: CASSYERTANTGELFF. The CDR3 coding sequence is TGTGCCAGCAGTTACGAGAGGACAGCGAACACCGGGGAGCTGTTTTTT.

V is TRBV27 and J is TRBJ2-6, with D possibly matching TRBD1 (5 bases). V shed 11 bases and J shed 2 bases, with 16 bases lying between them. Germline V gene data show CDR1 as MNHEY and CDR2 as SMNVEV (reference sequence). The CDR3 totals 15 residues. The CDR3 region is CARLPTGTGANVLTF. As DNA, the CDR3 is TGTGCCCGACTTCCCACAGGAACTGGGGCCAACGTCCTGACTTTC. Full variable domain (missing parts from reference TRBV27 and TRBJ2-6): EAQVTQNPRYLITVTGKKLTVTCSQNMNHEYMSWYRQDPGLGLRQIYYSMNVEVTDKGDVPEGYKVSRKEKRNFPLILESPSPNQTSLYFCARLPTGTGANVLTFGAGSRLTVL.

CDR3 loop: CASIHPNTGELFF. In DNA form, the CDR3 reads TGTGCCAGCATACACCCGAACACCGGGGAGCTGTTTTTT. This chain joins TRBV7-3 and TRBJ2-2; D gene uncertain. CDR1 is SGHTA and CDR2 is FQGTGA in the germline V gene. The germline V and J ends were trimmed by 7 bases and 0 bases, with 6 bases remaining between them. The CDR3 is 13 amino acids.

V and J are TRBV7-9 and TRBJ2-5; unclear D gene. Trimming stripped 0 bases from V and 3 bases from J, with 8 bases between. The CDR3 is 14 amino acids. Per the germline V gene, CDR1 is SEHNR and CDR2 is FQNEAQ (reference sequence). CDR3 region: CASSLAGLEETQYF. The CDR3 DNA sequence: TGTGCCAGCAGCTTAGCCGGGTTGGAAGAGACCCAGTACTTC. The whole variable domain, filled in from reference TRBV7-9 and TRBJ2-5, reads DTGVSQNPRHKITKRGQNVTFRCDPISEHNRLYWYRQTLGQGPEFLTYFQNEAQLEKSRLLSDRFSAERPKGSFSTLEIQRTEQGDSAMYLCASSLAGLEETQYFGPGTRLLVL.

This chain joins TRBV15 and TRBJ2-1, with 7 nucleotides matching TRBD2. Trimming at V came to 1 base and at J to 3 bases, leaving 3 bases not matched to a gene. CDR3 length: 15 amino acids. Germline V gives CDR1 LNHNV, CDR2 YYDKDF (reference sequence). CDR3 protein: CATSRGRGGYNEQFF. The CDR3, as DNA: TGTGCCACCAGCAGAGGACGCGGGGGCTACAATGAGCAGTTCTTC. The entire variable domain, with the rest obtained from reference TRBV15 and TRBJ2-1, is as follows: DAMVIQNPRYQVTQFGKPVTLSCSQTLNHNVMYWYQQKSSQAPKLLFHYYDKDFNNEADTPDNFQSRRPNTSFCFLDIRSPGLGDTAMYLCATSRGRGGYNEQFFGPGTRLTVL.

The chain carries TRBV7-9 and TRBJ2-7; 7 bases fit TRBD1. The CDR3 spans 14 residues. V gave up 5 bases and J gave up 2 bases; unmatched junction bases: 6. Germline V gives CDR1 SEHNR, CDR2 FQNEAQ (reference sequence). CDR3 amino acids: CASSQPGQPYEQYF. The CDR3 nucleotides read TGTGCCAGCAGCCAACCGGGACAGCCCTACGAGCAGTACTTC.

This sequence joins TRBV5-5 and TRBJ1-5; the D gene is possibly TRBD1 (5 bases). Trimming cost V 0 bases and J 3 bases, with 7 bases left between them. Germline assignment: CDR1 SGHKS and CDR2 YYEKEE (reference sequence). The CDR3 consists of 14 residues. The CDR3 DNA sequence: TGTGCCAGCAGCTTGGGACAGTTCAATCAGCCCCAGCATTTT. Amino acids: CASSLGQFNQPQHF.

The chain uses TRBV2 and TRBJ2-7, with D possibly matching TRBD1 (6 bases). The CDR3 spans 13 residues. Between the trimmed V and J ends, which lost 7 bases and 12 bases, there was a span of 22 bases. The V gene's germline CDR1 is SNHLY and CDR2 FYNNEI. The CDR3, as DNA: TGTGCCAGCATCGTCGATAGCCCCAGGACAGTGTACTTC. Translating gives CASIVDSPRTVYF.

V gene TRBV12-3 or TRBV12-4 combines with J gene TRBJ2-3; no definite D call. V lost 7 bases and J 3 bases, leaving 8 bases between the germline ends. This CDR3 spans 12 amino acids. The CDR3 DNA reads TGTGCCAGCAACCCTAGGACAGATACGCAGTATTTT. The encoded protein is CASNPRTDTQYF.

This chain links TRBV4-1 with TRBJ2-1; possibly TRBD2 for D (5 bases). CDR1 and CDR2 (germline): MGHRA, YSYEKL. CDR3 length equals 17 residues. V lost 1 base and J 2 bases, leaving 15 bases between the germline ends. The CDR3 region is CASSQVEISGPYNEQFF. CDR3 nucleotide sequence: TGCGCCAGCAGCCAAGTAGAGATCAGCGGACCCTACAATGAGCAGTTCTTC.

About this clone: This same CDR3 is encoded by further DNA sequences in the sample. The chain carries TRBV11-2 and TRBJ1-1; 8 positions match TRBD1. J lost 4 bases, V lost 0 bases, and 4 bases had no gene match. Looked up from germline, CDR1 is SGHAT and CDR2 is FQNNGV. CDR3 length: 15 residues. In DNA form, the CDR3 reads TGTGCCAGCAGCTTAGATCAGGGGGCAGGCACTGAAGCTTTCTTT. Translating gives CASSLDQGAGTEAFF.